This T cell receptor beta chain was identified during a study of T cells in women clearing cervical HPV infection. General observations from the study: Unknown T-cell numbers per sample may underlie the richness differences.

In germline, CDR1 is SNHLY, CDR2 FYNNEI. The CDR3 covers 13 residues. V was shortened by 5 bases and J by 9 bases, with 14 bases between the two germline ends. Libraries were prepared by immunoSEQ multiplex PCR; TCRdb keeps only in-frame clonotypes and omits some of them. The sample holds about 20,000 clones. With regard to this clone: Its cognate antigen is unknown. The read comes to an end 3 residues before the CDR3 does, leaving the germline J gene to fill in the end.

The source is a woman aged 18 to 69 with a cervical HPV16 infection that either progressed to CIN3+ or cleared (not recorded which). J is TRBJ2-4 and V is TRBV2; possible D gene TRBD1, 6 bases. The sample comprised blood buffy coat. The sequenced CDR3 bases are TGTGCCAGCAGTCTACAGGGCCAGGGCATT. As protein: CASSLQGQGI. The whole CDR3 protein is CASSLQGQGIQYF.